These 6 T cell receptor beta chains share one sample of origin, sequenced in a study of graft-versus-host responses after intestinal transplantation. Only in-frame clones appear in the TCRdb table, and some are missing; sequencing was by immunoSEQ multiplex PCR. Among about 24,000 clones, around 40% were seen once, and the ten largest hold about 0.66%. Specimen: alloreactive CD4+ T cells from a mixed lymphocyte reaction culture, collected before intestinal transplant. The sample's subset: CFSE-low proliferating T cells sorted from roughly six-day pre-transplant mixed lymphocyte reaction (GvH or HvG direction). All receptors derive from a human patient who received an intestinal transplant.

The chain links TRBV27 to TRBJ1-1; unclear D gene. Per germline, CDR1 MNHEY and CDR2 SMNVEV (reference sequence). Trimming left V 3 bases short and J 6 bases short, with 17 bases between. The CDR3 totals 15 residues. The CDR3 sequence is CASSFTFPGGPEAFF. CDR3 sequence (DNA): TGTGCCAGCAGTTTTACCTTTCCGGGAGGACCTGAAGCTTTCTTT.

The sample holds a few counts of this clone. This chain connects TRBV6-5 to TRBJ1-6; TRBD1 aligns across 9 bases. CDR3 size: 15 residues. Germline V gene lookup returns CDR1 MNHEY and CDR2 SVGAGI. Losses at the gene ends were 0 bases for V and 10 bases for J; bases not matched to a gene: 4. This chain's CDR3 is CASSYSGTGLSPLHF. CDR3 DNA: TGTGCCAGCAGTTACTCCGGGACAGGGCTGTCACCCCTCCACTTT.

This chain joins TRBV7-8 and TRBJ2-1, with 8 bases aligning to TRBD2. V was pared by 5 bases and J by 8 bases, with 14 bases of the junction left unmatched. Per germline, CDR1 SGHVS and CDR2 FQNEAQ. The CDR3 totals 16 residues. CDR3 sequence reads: CASSANRGGAFHEQFF. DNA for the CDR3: TGTGCCAGCAGCGCCAATCGGGGGGGGGCCTTCCATGAGCAGTTCTTC.

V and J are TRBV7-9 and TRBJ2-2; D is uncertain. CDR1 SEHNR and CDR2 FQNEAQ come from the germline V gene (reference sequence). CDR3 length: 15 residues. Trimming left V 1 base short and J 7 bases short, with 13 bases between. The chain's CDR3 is CASSLDSANHGELFF. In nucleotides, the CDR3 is TGTGCCAGCAGCTTAGATTCTGCGAACCACGGGGAGCTGTTTTTT.

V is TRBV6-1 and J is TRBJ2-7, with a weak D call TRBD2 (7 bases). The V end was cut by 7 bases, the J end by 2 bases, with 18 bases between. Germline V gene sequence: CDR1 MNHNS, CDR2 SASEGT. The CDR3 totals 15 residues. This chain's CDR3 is CASMWVGGGPYEQYF. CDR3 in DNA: TGTGCCAGCATGTGGGTGGGGGGGGGCCCCTACGAGCAGTACTTC.

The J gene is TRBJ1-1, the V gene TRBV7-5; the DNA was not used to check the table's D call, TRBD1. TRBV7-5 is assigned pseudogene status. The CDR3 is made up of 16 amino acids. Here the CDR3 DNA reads TGTGCCAGAAGCTTAGGCCTCGGACAGAGGTGGACTGAAGCTTTCTTT. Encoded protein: CARSLGLGQRWTEAFF.